This is a list of T cell receptor beta chains from one sample in a study of identical twins. TCRdb processed the 5' RACE reads anew with MiXCR; each CDR3 protein has one entry. The repertoire includes 400,000 to 550,000 distinct CDR3 sequences, less than 25% of them detected once, and 0.75% to 0.95% sits in the top ten. The sample was also linked to a second study, of T cells expressing NK-cell markers.

The sample taken for sequencing was CD4+ T cells sorted from blood. These receptors came from a woman under 30 in good health. The CDR3 runs from the conserved cysteine through the conserved F or W. D genes are given only for firm matches. Part of the rows lack a size; the others show once, few, many or a class for expanded clones.

v_call	d_call	clone_size	j_call	cdr3_nt	cdr3_aa
TRBV5-1	-	-	TRBJ2-6	TGCGCCAGCAGCTTGGTCGTGGATTCGAACGTCCTGACTTTC	CASSLVVDSNVLTF
TRBV6-5	TRBD1	-	TRBJ1-3	TGTGCCAGCAGTTACTCGGGACAGTATAGCTCTGGAAACACCATATATTTT	CASSYSGQYSSGNTIYF
TRBV29-1	-	few	TRBJ1-6	TGCAGCGCTACTGTTGGGGGAGTATATTCACCCCTCCACTTT	CSATVGGVYSPLHF
TRBV5-1	-	-	TRBJ2-5	TGCGCCAGCAGCTTGCGTGTGGAGGGGACCCAGTACTTC	CASSLRVEGTQYF
TRBV11-2	-	few	TRBJ2-3	TGTGCCAGCAGCTTAGATCGATGGGGGGAAAGTCCCACAGATACGCAGTATTTT	CASSLDRWGESPTDTQYF
TRBV12-3/TRBV12-4	-	few	TRBJ2-7	TGTGCCAGCAGTTTAAAGGTTTTCCACGAGCAGTACTTC	CASSLKVFHEQYF
TRBV5-1	-	few	TRBJ1-1	TGCGCCAGCAGCCGGGTCATGCGACAGGAGAACACTGAAGCTTTCTTT	CASSRVMRQENTEAFF
TRBV10-3	-	-	TRBJ2-7	TGTGCCACGCGGCAGCAGGATCTTTACGAGCAGTACTTC	CATRQQDLYEQYF
TRBV12-3/TRBV12-4	TRBD1	few	TRBJ1-6	TGTGCCAGCAGTCCCCGGACAGGAGATAATTCACCCCTCCACTTT	CASSPRTGDNSPLHF
TRBV27	-	once	TRBJ2-7	TGTGCCAGCAGTTCCCCCGGGACCCAGGGCTACGAGCAGTACTTC	CASSSPGTQGYEQYF
TRBV6-6	-	once	TRBJ1-2	TGTGCCAGCAGCGTGGCGGCCGCTTTATTCACCTTC	CASSVAAALFTF
TRBV5-1	TRBD1	-	TRBJ2-2	TGCGCCAGCAGAGCGGACAGGGCGAACACCGGGGAGCTGTTTTTT	CASRADRANTGELFF
TRBV7-9	-	-	TRBJ2-4	TGTGCCAGCAGCTTAGGGGAACTTATTCAGTACTTC	CASSLGELIQYF
TRBV20-1	-	once	TRBJ1-4	TGCAGTGCTCCAACCACGGGACTTCTGGAAAAACTGTTTTTT	CSAPTTGLLEKLFF
TRBV6-5	-	-	TRBJ1-5	TGTGCCAGCAGTTACTCGAGAAATCAGCCCCAGCATTTT	CASSYSRNQPQHF
TRBV20-1	-	-	TRBJ1-2	TGCAGTGCCTCCCCCAGGGTTGGCTACACCTTC	CSASPRVGYTF
TRBV20-1	TRBD2	-	TRBJ2-2	TGCAGTGCTAGAGTGGGACTAGCGGGACCCGGGGAGCTGTTTTTT	CSARVGLAGPGELFF
TRBV7-2	-	few	TRBJ2-7	TGTGCCAGCAGCTTACAGGGGGGGGACGAGCAGTACTTC	CASSLQGGDEQYF
TRBV12-3/TRBV12-4	TRBD2	few	TRBJ2-1	TGTGCCAGCTGTATGGGCGGGAGGAGGTATGATGAGCAGTTCTTC	CASCMGGRRYDEQFF
TRBV3-1	-	once	TRBJ2-5	TGTGCCAGCAGCCCCGGTGCGCGATGGGGAAAAGAGACCCAGTACTTC	CASSPGARWGKETQYF
TRBV10-3	-	few	TRBJ2-3	TGTGCCATCGGGCGCTTCTCAGATACGCAGTATTTT	CAIGRFSDTQYF
TRBV12-3/TRBV12-4	-	-	TRBJ2-1	TGTGCCAGCACCGCCCCGGCGGACAATGAGCTGTTCTTC	CASTAPADNELFF
TRBV5-1	-	-	TRBJ1-2	TGCGCCAGCAGCTTGACTGGGGCGTCTAACTATGGCTACACCTTC	CASSLTGASNYGYTF
TRBV20-1	TRBD1	-	TRBJ1-2	TGCAGTGCTTTCACAGGGGGGCCGGGTGGCTACACCTTC	CSAFTGGPGGYTF
TRBV7-6	-	-	TRBJ2-5	TGTGCCAGCAGCTTAACTCGCAAACAAGAGACCCAGTACTTC	CASSLTRKQETQYF
TRBV12-3/TRBV12-4	TRBD2	many	TRBJ2-7	TGTGCGAGCGGGACTCGGTACGAGCAGTACTTC	CASGTRYEQYF
TRBV20-1	-	few	TRBJ1-6	TGCAGTGCTAGTGGGGGCGTTAATTCACCCCTCCACTTT	CSASGGVNSPLHF
TRBV11-2	-	many	TRBJ1-1	TGTGCCAGCAGCTTAGATATAAAGACTGAAGCTTTCTTT	CASSLDIKTEAFF
TRBV20-1	-	few	TRBJ2-1	TGCAGTGCTAGGGGGCCGTCGGGTGAGCAGTTCTTC	CSARGPSGEQFF
TRBV5-1	-	many	TRBJ1-5	TGCGCCAGCAGCCGGTTCAGCCTACCCGGGGGACATAGCAATCAGCCCCAGCATTTT	CASSRFSLPGGHSNQPQHF
TRBV20-1	-	few	TRBJ2-1	TGCAGTGCTGGCTTCACAGGGAAGAGGCATGAGCAGTTCTTC	CSAGFTGKRHEQFF
TRBV10-3	-	-	TRBJ1-2	TGTGCCATCAGTGCAGATGGGGTCGGCTACACCTTC	CAISADGVGYTF
TRBV6-1	TRBD1	-	TRBJ2-7	TGTGCCAGCAGTGTTGGACAGGGGGCGCGAGAGCAGTACTTC	CASSVGQGAREQYF
TRBV7-2	-	-	TRBJ1-5	TGTGCCAGCAGCTTCACAGGGATACAGCCCCAGCATTTT	CASSFTGIQPQHF
TRBV3-1	TRBD2	-	TRBJ2-3	TGTGCCAGCAGCCCACGCCTTCTAGCGGGGGGGGCAGATACGCAGTATTTT	CASSPRLLAGGADTQYF
TRBV20-1	-	few	TRBJ2-3	TGCAGTGCTAGTAGGGACGGGGGCACAGATACGCAGTATTTT	CSASRDGGTDTQYF
TRBV6-1	-	few	TRBJ2-5	TGTGCCAGCAGTGAGGTCGGAGAGACCCAGTACTTC	CASSEVGETQYF
TRBV27	-	few	TRBJ2-7	TGTGCCAGTCAGCCGGGACACAGCTCCTACGAGCAGTACTTC	CASQPGHSSYEQYF
TRBV20-1	-	few	TRBJ1-3	TGCAGTGCTAGAGTCCCCAGCTCTGGAAACACCATATATTTT	CSARVPSSGNTIYF
TRBV12-3/TRBV12-4	TRBD2	-	TRBJ2-5	TGTGCCAGCAGTCTAAGGACTAGCGGGAGGAGACAAGAGACCCAGTACTTC	CASSLRTSGRRQETQYF
TRBV7-2	TRBD2	few	TRBJ2-7	TGTGCCAGCAGCTTACCGACTAGCGGGCCCTCCTACGAGCAGTACTTC	CASSLPTSGPSYEQYF
TRBV6-1	TRBD1	many	TRBJ2-3	TGTGCCAGCAGTCCGATACAGGACAGGGGAGATACGCAGTATTTT	CASSPIQDRGDTQYF
TRBV20-1	-	many	TRBJ1-1	TGCAGTGCTAGAGACGGACAGACTACTAACACTGAAGCTTTCTTT	CSARDGQTTNTEAFF
TRBV19	-	-	TRBJ2-7	TGTGCCAGTAGTATCGGTAGTTTCTACGAGCAGTACTTC	CASSIGSFYEQYF
TRBV5-1	-	-	TRBJ2-5	TGCGCCAGCACCCCGGGCTCGACTAACCAAGAGACCCAGTACTTC	CASTPGSTNQETQYF
TRBV6-1	-	few	TRBJ1-2	TGTGCCAGCAGAATACTTACGTCGGATGGCTACACCTTC	CASRILTSDGYTF
TRBV7-6	-	few	TRBJ2-1	TGTGCCAGCAGCCCGGTAACAGCCTCCTACAATGAGCAGTTCTTC	CASSPVTASYNEQFF
TRBV20-1	-	-	TRBJ2-1	TGCAGTGCTAGAGATCGTGGCTATTCCTACAATGAGCAGTTCTTC	CSARDRGYSYNEQFF
TRBV9	-	few	TRBJ1-2	TGTGCCAGCAGCGTAGGGGGGACAAGTGGCTACACCTTC	CASSVGGTSGYTF
TRBV20-1	-	-	TRBJ2-5	TGCAGTGCTAGAATGGGGGCTAGCGAGACCCAGTACTTC	CSARMGASETQYF
TRBV21-1	-	-	TRBJ2-7	TGTGCCAGCAACCGCCTACACAGGGGGTCCTACGAGCAGTACTTC	CASNRLHRGSYEQYF
TRBV3-1	-	few	TRBJ1-1	TGTGCCAGCAGCCAAGGAGGAGACACGAGAGTGACTGAAGCTTTCTTT	CASSQGGDTRVTEAFF
TRBV20-1	-	-	TRBJ2-3	TGCAGTGCGAGACGGGACGCAGATACGCAGTATTTT	CSARRDADTQYF
TRBV12-3/TRBV12-4	-	few	TRBJ1-1	TGTGCCAGCAGTTTGAGGGAGCTGAACACTGAAGCTTTCTTT	CASSLRELNTEAFF
TRBV30	-	-	TRBJ2-7	TGTGCCTGGAGTAGGATAGGGATCGGGCAGTACTTC	CAWSRIGIGQYF
TRBV20-1	-	-	TRBJ1-1	TGCAGTGCCCGGCCCTGGGACACTGAAGCTTTCTTT	CSARPWDTEAFF
TRBV4-2	TRBD1	-	TRBJ1-2	TGTGCCAGCAGCCACTCCCTGGGACAGGTGGGGTATGGCTACACCTTC	CASSHSLGQVGYGYTF
TRBV27	-	-	TRBJ2-6	TGTGCCAGCAGTTTATATTCCGGGGCCAACGTCCTGACTTTC	CASSLYSGANVLTF
TRBV5-1	TRBD1	-	TRBJ1-1	TGCGCCAGCAGCCGGGACAGCTATTACACTGAAGCTTTCTTT	CASSRDSYYTEAFF
TRBV29-1	-	-	TRBJ1-3	TGCAGCGCCGACGGGGACCCTGGAAACACCATATATTTT	CSADGDPGNTIYF